Presented here are 23 T cell receptor beta chains from one specimen sequenced in a study of cytomegalovirus exposure and HLA in healthy donors. The PCR employed 60 Vbeta primers together with 13 Jbeta primers. Sequencing used immunoSEQ multiplex PCR; TCRdb keeps in-frame clones, though not all of them. The table records approximately 140,000 clones, about 78% of them present only once. Sample: PBMCs. The receptors come from a human donor in good health.

V gene TRBV27 combines with J gene TRBJ2-6, with D uncertain. From germline, CDR1 is MNHEY and CDR2 SMNVEV (reference sequence). CDR3 length equals 16 residues. The V end was cut by 4 bases, the J end by 3 bases, with 13 bases between. The DNA for the CDR3 is TGTGCCAGCAGTTCACCCACTCTCGGTGGGGCCAACGTCCTGACTTTC. This gives the protein CASSSPTLGGANVLTF.

The chain combines TRBV5-6 with TRBJ2-2, with TRBD1 matching over 7 bases. V shed 6 bases and J 7 bases; nucleotides not matched to a gene: 9. CDR3 length equals 14 residues. Germline V gives CDR1 SGHDT, CDR2 YYEEEE. In DNA, the CDR3 is TGTGCCAGCACCCCCGACAGGGTGGGCGGGGAGCTGTTTTTT. Translation gives CASTPDRVGGELFF.

In DNA form, the CDR3 reads TGTGCCAGCAGCCATGAACGACAGGGGAACACTGAAGCTTTCTTT. This sequence encodes CASSHERQGNTEAFF. The chain combines TRBV5-4 with TRBJ1-1, with 7 bases lining up with TRBD1. CDR1 is SGHNT, CDR2 YYREEE, per germline (reference sequence). CDR3 length: 15 residues. The ends lost 4 bases at V and 1 base at J; junction bases unmatched: 7.

The CDR3 DNA sequence: TGTGCCAGCAGCCCCGGGAACCCTAGCGGGGCCTACAATGAGCAGTTCTTC. Translated, it gives CASSPGNPSGAYNEQFF. This chain connects TRBV11-1 to TRBJ2-1; 9 positions agree with TRBD2. This CDR3 region has 17 residues. J lost 2 bases, V lost 5 bases, and 10 bases had no gene match. The germline CDR1 and CDR2 sequences are SGHAT and FQDESV (reference sequence).

The chain uses TRBV19 and TRBJ2-3; D call uncertain. Germline-derived CDR1 and CDR2 are LNHDA and SQIVND (reference sequence). V lost 6 bases and J 0 bases, leaving 10 bases between the germline ends. The CDR3 sequence is 14 residues long. The CDR3 protein is CASSPLTSTDTQYF. The CDR3 DNA is TGTGCCAGTAGCCCCCTGACTAGCACAGATACGCAGTATTTT. Based on the CDR3 plus reference TRBV19 and TRBJ2-3, the full variable domain is DGGITQSPKYLFRKEGQNVTLSCEQNLNHDAMYWYRQDPGQGLRLIYYSQIVNDFQKGDIAEGYSVSREKKESFPLTVTSAQKNPTAFYLCASSPLTSTDTQYFGPGTRLTVL.

The chain couples TRBV6-1 to TRBJ1-5, with 8 bases aligning to TRBD1. V shed 7 bases, J shed 6 bases, and the junction held 8 bases outside the gene matches. CDR1 MNHNS and CDR2 SASEGT come from the germline V gene. The CDR3 runs 14 residues. CDR3 in DNA: TGTGCCAGCACCCCCAGGGGGCGGATTCAGCCCCAGCATTTT. Amino acid sequence: CASTPRGRIQPQHF.

The chain carries TRBV11-2 and TRBJ1-2; no firm D call. Germline assignment: CDR1 SGHAT and CDR2 FQNNGV. The CDR3 loop spans 15 amino acids. Deletions cut 1 base from V and 2 bases from J, with 11 bases between. For the CDR3, the DNA is TGTGCCAGCAGCTTAGGGCGGGGTACGAACTATGGCTACACCTTC. Translated: CASSLGRGTNYGYTF.

The chain joins TRBV27 to TRBJ2-4; D may be TRBD2 (6 bases). The CDR3 length is 15 residues. V dropped 6 bases and J dropped 5 bases, with 17 bases sitting between them. Germline CDR1 and CDR2: MNHEY and SMNVEV (reference sequence). The CDR3 loop reads CASRRDWTIQNIQYF. Written as DNA, the CDR3 is TGTGCCAGCAGGCGGGACTGGACTATCCAAAACATTCAGTACTTC.

This clone was counted between two and nine times. V gene TRBV5-1 combines with J gene TRBJ2-2, with a possible D match to TRBD2 (6 bases). This CDR3 contains 15 residues. The germline V and J ends were trimmed by 4 bases and 1 base, with 11 bases remaining between them. Germline-derived CDR1 and CDR2 are SGHRS and YFSETQ. In nucleotides, the CDR3 is TGCGCCAGCAGCCCGGGGACTCTGAACACCGGGGAGCTGTTTTTT. Translated: CASSPGTLNTGELFF.

The genes are TRBV6-6 and TRBJ2-7, with D perhaps TRBD2 (5 bases). The CDR3 is made up of 14 amino acids. With 8 bases removed from V and 0 bases from J, the gap between germline ends came to 14 bases. Germline V lookup: CDR1 MNHNY, CDR2 SVGAGI (reference sequence). CDR3 nucleotides: TGTGCCAGCCGAGTGACTACCTCCTCCTACGAGCAGTACTTC. Its translation is CASRVTTSSYEQYF.

The V call is TRBV7-9, the J call TRBJ2-7; a possible D gene is TRBD2 (5 bases). Germline V lookup: CDR1 SEHNR, CDR2 FQNEAQ (reference sequence). The germline V and J ends were trimmed by 8 bases and 4 bases, with 18 bases remaining between them. This CDR3 comprises 14 residues. CDR3 in amino acids: CASDRGSANYEQYF. In DNA, the CDR3 is TGTGCCAGCGACCGGGGTAGCGCGAATTACGAGCAGTACTTC.

This chain joins TRBV10-3 and TRBJ1-2; possible D gene TRBD1, 5 bases. The CDR3 has 16 residues. CDR1 and CDR2 from the germline V gene are ENHRY and SYGVKD. Trimming shortened V by 2 bases and J by 0 bases, and 13 bases separated the two germline ends. The CDR3 is CAISEGGGSSNYGYTF. The CDR3 DNA reads TGTGCCATCAGTGAGGGGGGGGGTTCATCTAACTATGGCTACACCTTC.

The rearrangement links TRBV6-1 to TRBJ1-1, with 8 nucleotides matching TRBD1. The V and J ends lost 4 bases and 5 bases, in that order; junction bases with no gene match: 6. The CDR3 is 14 amino acids. CDR1 and CDR2 (germline): MNHNS, SASEGT. CDR3 in DNA: TGTGCCAGCAGTGGCAGGACAGGGCGTACTGAAGCTTTCTTT. Residues: CASSGRTGRTEAFF.

The chain links TRBV6-5 to TRBJ1-6, with D uncertain. Germline values: CDR1 MNHEY, CDR2 SVGAGI. V was clipped by 2 bases and J by 0 bases, with 5 bases between them. CDR3 size: 15 residues. CDR3 nucleotide sequence: TGTGCCAGCAGTTACGAGAGCTCCTATAATTCACCCCTCCACTTT. Translating gives CASSYESSYNSPLHF.

The chain has TRBV28 and TRBJ2-7; 7 bases match TRBD2. J was trimmed by 3 bases and V by 10 bases; bases with no gene match: 9. CDR1 is MDHEN, CDR2 SYDVKM, per germline. CDR3 length: 13 residues. The CDR3 reads CATWGGFGYEQYF. For the CDR3, the DNA is TGTGCCACCTGGGGGGGTTTTGGCTACGAGCAGTACTTC.

This clone appeared once. The chain carries TRBV28 and TRBJ2-5, with 7 bases lining up with TRBD2. Trimming cost V 5 bases and J 3 bases; bases outside gene matches: 9. CDR1 and CDR2 (germline): MDHEN, SYDVKM. This CDR3 comprises 15 residues. CDR3 sequence: CASSPDGGGEETQYF. CDR3 nucleotides: TGTGCCAGCAGTCCGGACGGTGGGGGGGAAGAGACCCAGTACTTC.

This sequence joins TRBV7-2 and TRBJ2-7; no clear D. V shed 1 base and J shed 0 bases, with 10 bases lying between them. Germline V gene sequence: CDR1 SGHTA, CDR2 FQGNSA. This CDR3 is 15 amino acids long. CDR3 region: CASSLDSSSSYEQYF. In nucleotides, the CDR3 is TGTGCCAGCAGCTTAGACTCATCTAGCTCCTACGAGCAGTACTTC.

DNA of the CDR3: TGTGCCAGCAGCCACCAAACTAGCGGCCCCACCGGGGAGCTGTTTTTT. This gives the protein CASSHQTSGPTGELFF. The J gene is TRBJ2-2, the V gene TRBV14, with 8 bases lining up with TRBD2. In germline, CDR1 is SGHDN, CDR2 FVKESK. V trimming: 3 bases; J trimming: 4 bases; junction bases outside the gene matches: 7. The CDR3 runs 16 residues.

V gene TRBV7-2 combines with J gene TRBJ2-5, with D possibly matching TRBD2 (5 bases). The CDR3 length is 13 residues. CDR1 and CDR2 (germline): SGHTA, FQGNSA. With 3 bases removed from V and 5 bases from J, the gap between germline ends came to 10 bases. The CDR3 DNA follows: TGTGCCAGCAGCTTGATCGGGATCGAGACCCAGTACTTC. This gives the protein CASSLIGIETQYF. The variable domain in full, completed from reference TRBV7-2 and TRBJ2-5, reads GAGVSQSPSNKVTEKGKDVELRCDPISGHTALYWYRQSLGQGLEFLIYFQGNSAPDKSGLPSDRFSAERTGGSVSTLTIQRTQQEDSAVYLCASSLIGIETQYFGPGTRLLVL.

The rearrangement links TRBV28 to TRBJ1-2; 7 positions agree with TRBD1. CDR1 is MDHEN, CDR2 SYDVKM, per germline. The CDR3 is 16 amino acids. After removal of 5 bases from V and 4 bases from J, the junction contained 13 bases not matched to a gene. The CDR3 protein is CASSTPSQGGVYGYTF. In nucleotides, the CDR3 is TGTGCCAGCAGTACTCCTTCGCAGGGGGGAGTCTATGGCTACACCTTC.

This clone was found a few times. V gene TRBV6-5 combines with J gene TRBJ2-7; tentative D call: TRBD1 (5 bases). This CDR3 has 15 residues. Germline assignment: CDR1 MNHEY and CDR2 SVGAGI. Deletions cut 5 bases from V and 2 bases from J, with 16 bases between. The CDR3 sequence: CASSKEWTLAYEQYF. The CDR3 nucleotides read TGTGCCAGCAGTAAAGAGTGGACATTAGCCTACGAGCAGTACTTC.

The rearrangement joins TRBV29-1 to TRBJ2-7; D is possibly TRBD1 (6 bases). Trimming pared 7 bases from V and 7 bases from J, leaving 14 bases between. CDR3 length: 11 amino acids. CDR1 is SQVTM, CDR2 ANQGSEA, per germline. The CDR3 DNA is TGCAGCGCACAGGGTCCCGGGGAGCAGTACTTC. Residues: CSAQGPGEQYF.

The chain carries TRBV15 and TRBJ2-5; 7 bases fit TRBD1. CDR1 and CDR2 from the germline V gene are LNHNV and YYDKDF (reference sequence). J lost 3 bases, V lost 0 bases, and 1 base had no gene match. This CDR3 spans 14 amino acids. The CDR3, as DNA: TGTGCCACCAGCAGAGATGGGACAGAAGAGACCCAGTACTTC. The encoded protein is CATSRDGTEETQYF.